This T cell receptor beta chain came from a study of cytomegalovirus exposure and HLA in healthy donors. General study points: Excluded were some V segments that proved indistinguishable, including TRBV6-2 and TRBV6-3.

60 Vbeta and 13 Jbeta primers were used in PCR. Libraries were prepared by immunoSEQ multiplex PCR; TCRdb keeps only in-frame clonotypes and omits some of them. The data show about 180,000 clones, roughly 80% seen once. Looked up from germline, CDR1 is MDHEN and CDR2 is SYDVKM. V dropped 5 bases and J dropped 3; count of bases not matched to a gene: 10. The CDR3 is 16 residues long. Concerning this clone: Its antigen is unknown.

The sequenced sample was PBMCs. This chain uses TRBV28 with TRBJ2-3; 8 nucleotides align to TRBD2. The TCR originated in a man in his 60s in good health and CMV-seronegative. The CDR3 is CASSLQGTSGTDTQYF. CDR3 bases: TGTGCCAGCAGTCTTCAGGGTACTAGCGGTACAGATACGCAGTATTTT.